Below, 29 T cell receptor beta chains from the same sample are listed, as sequenced in a study of blood T cells in healthy people across ages. Through a sample-barcoded 5' primer and a J-beta primer mix, a second PCR was run for roughly 6 to 11 cycles. TCRdb re-called the 5' RACE reads through MiXCR, storing one row per CDR3 protein. The repertoire holds 1.5 million to 2 million distinct CDR3 sequences, with approximately 28% as singletons. Sequencing was carried out using blood. The receptor source for this set is a woman aged 25 to 39 in good health.

The genes are TRBV7-9 and TRBJ2-5, with TRBD2 matching over 11 bases. This CDR3 has 14 residues. The ends lost 5 bases at V and 3 bases at J; junction bases unmatched: 2. Germline CDR1 SEHNR, CDR2 FQNEAQ (reference sequence). CDR3 loop: CASSRSGGEETQYF. DNA of the CDR3: TGTGCCAGCAGCCGTAGCGGGGGGGAAGAGACCCAGTACTTC.

This clonotype was counted only a few times. The rearrangement uses TRBV20-1 and TRBJ2-3; D tentatively reads TRBD1 or TRBD2 (6 bases each). Deletions cut 0 bases from V and 9 bases from J, with 19 bases between. Germline V lookup: CDR1 DFQATT, CDR2 SNEGSKA (reference sequence). The CDR3 totals 15 residues. CDR3 residues: CSARDPGVGTQTQYF. In DNA form, the CDR3 reads TGCAGTGCTAGAGATCCAGGGGTAGGGACTCAGACGCAGTATTTT.

This clonotype was seen more than once but under ten times. This chain connects TRBV6-4 to TRBJ2-3, with 14 bases fitting TRBD2. This CDR3 contains 18 residues. V shed 0 bases and J 0 bases; nucleotides not matched to a gene: 2. From germline, CDR1 is MRHNA and CDR2 SNTAGT. CDR3 in DNA: TGTGCCAGCAGTGACTCAGGACTAGCGGGGGGCAGCACAGATACGCAGTATTTT. This sequence encodes CASSDSGLAGGSTDTQYF.

This clonotype came up a few times. V gene TRBV18 combines with J gene TRBJ2-7; TRBD1 aligns across 11 bases. With 3 bases clipped from V and 5 bases from J, the junction kept 3 bases outside the gene matches. This CDR3 contains 14 residues. Germline V gives CDR1 KGHSH, CDR2 LQKENI. As DNA, the CDR3 is TGTGCCAGCTCACCGGGACAGGGGGTCCACGAGCAGTACTTC. Translating gives CASSPGQGVHEQYF. Based on the CDR3 plus reference TRBV18 and TRBJ2-7, the full variable domain is NAGVMQNPRHLVRRRGQEARLRCSPMKGHSHVYWYRQLPEEGLKFMVYLQKENIIDESGMPKERFSAEFPKEGPSILRIQQVVRGDSAAYFCASSPGQGVHEQYFGPGTRLTVT.

The gene calls are TRBV7-2 and TRBJ2-2; D is undetermined. The V gene's germline CDR1 is SGHTA and CDR2 FQGNSA. The CDR3 spans 14 residues. Trimming stripped 2 bases from V and 3 bases from J, with 7 bases between. CDR3 coding DNA: TGTGCCAGCAGCTTAAGGCGGCACACCGGGGAGCTGTTTTTT. It specifies CASSLRRHTGELFF. The whole variable domain, remainder taken from reference TRBV7-2 and TRBJ2-2, is GAGVSQSPSNKVTEKGKDVELRCDPISGHTALYWYRQSLGQGLEFLIYFQGNSAPDKSGLPSDRFSAERTGGSVSTLTIQRTQQEDSAVYLCASSLRRHTGELFFGEGSRLTVL.

This clonotype was detected only once. The chain couples TRBV4-3 to TRBJ1-2, with D perhaps matching TRBD1 (6 bases). The V end lost 0 bases, the J end lost 7 bases, and 12 bases lay between the germline ends. Germline V lookup: CDR1 LGHNA, CDR2 YSLEER. The CDR3 contains 14 residues. CDR3 sequence (DNA): TGCGCCAGCAGCCAAGATAAGGGGGGAGGTGGCTACACCTTC. Translated, it gives CASSQDKGGGGYTF.

The chain employs TRBV29-1 and TRBJ1-4; possibly TRBD1 for D (5 bases). The CDR3 consists of 12 residues. Trimming removed 7 bases at V and 6 bases at J, with 12 bases between. Germline V gene lookup returns CDR1 SQVTM and CDR2 ANQGSEA. CDR3 nucleotide sequence: TGCAGCGCCGGAGAACAGGATGAAAAACTGTTTTTT. Protein: CSAGEQDEKLFF.

This clonotype has more than one count but fewer than ten. The J gene is TRBJ2-5, the V gene TRBV9; the D is unclear. CDR1 and CDR2 (germline): SGDLS, YYNGEE. The V and J ends lost 4 bases and 4 bases respectively, with 20 bases between them. This CDR3 is built from 16 residues. CDR3 bases: TGTGCCAGCAGCCAGTCCGCCGGCGCGCGATCAGAGACCCAGTACTTC. Protein product: CASSQSAGARSETQYF.

This clonotype was counted only a few times. The V gene is TRBV6-5, the J gene TRBJ2-1, with no clear D. Per germline, CDR1 MNHEY and CDR2 SVGAGI. The CDR3 is 13 residues long. The V gene lost 9 bases and the J gene lost 7 bases, with 16 bases spanning the gap. The CDR3 sequence: CASSRNVGNEQFF. CDR3 coding DNA: TGTGCCAGTAGTCGCAACGTCGGGAATGAGCAGTTCTTC.

In the case of this clonotype: A much larger clone differs by one base, so this may be a read error. The chain is built from TRBV6-5 and TRBJ2-7; no reliable D call. Germline assignment: CDR1 MNHEY and CDR2 SVGAGI. CDR3 size: 12 residues. The CDR3 loop reads CTSSYSKSEQYF. DNA for the CDR3: TGTACCAGCAGTTACTCGAAGAGCGAGCAGTACTTC.

There are a few counts of this clonotype. This sequence joins TRBV28 and TRBJ1-5; TRBD1 is a possible D gene (5 bases). The germline gives CDR1 MDHEN, CDR2 SYDVKM. Trimming stripped 4 bases from V and 5 bases from J, with 24 bases between. The CDR3 is 18 residues long. The CDR3 sequence is CASSSTQGLGSIDQPQHF. The CDR3 DNA follows: TGTGCCAGCAGTTCCACTCAGGGCCTGGGGTCAATCGATCAGCCCCAGCATTTT.

This chain links TRBV5-5 with TRBJ2-1; D remains ambiguous. CDR3 length equals 15 residues. Germline values: CDR1 SGHKS, CDR2 YYEKEE (reference sequence). Trimming pared 2 bases from V and 5 bases from J, leaving 14 bases between. CDR3 amino acids: CASSLAQTFNNEQFF. Written as DNA, the CDR3 is TGTGCCAGCAGCTTAGCGCAGACATTCAACAATGAGCAGTTCTTC. Looking up the rest from reference TRBV5-5 and TRBJ2-1 gives the full variable domain: DAGVTQSPTHLIKTRGQQVTLRCSPISGHKSVSWYQQVLGQGPQFIFQYYEKEERGRGNFPDRFSARQFPNYSSELNVNALLLGDSALYLCASSLAQTFNNEQFFGPGTRLTVL.

Concerning this clonotype: Being one base from a much bigger clone, this may be a read error. The genes are TRBV20-1 and TRBJ2-4; tentative D call: TRBD2 (5 bases). Germline V lookup: CDR1 DFQATT, CDR2 SNEGSKA (reference sequence). The CDR3 covers 15 residues. CDR3 region: CSARDPRLAKNVQYF. The DNA for the CDR3 is TGCAGTGCTAGAGATCCCAGGCTAGCCAAAAACGTTCAGTACTTC.

The chain joins TRBV19 to TRBJ1-3; D gene unclear. The V gene's germline CDR1 is LNHDA and CDR2 SQIVND (reference sequence). Trimming left V 4 bases short and J 0 bases short, with 10 bases between. The CDR3 length is 15 residues. CDR3 DNA sequence: TGTGCCAGTAGTACCGGCCGAACCTCTGGAAACACCATATATTTT. As protein: CASSTGRTSGNTIYF.

This clonotype was counted only a few times. V and J are TRBV7-2 and TRBJ2-1; 12 bases map to TRBD1. The CDR3 is made up of 16 amino acids. J was trimmed by 5 bases and V by 8 bases; bases with no gene match: 10. The germline V gene encodes CDR1 SGHTA and CDR2 FQGNSA. This chain's CDR3 is CASGWEGTGGNNEQFF. For the CDR3, the DNA is TGTGCCAGCGGCTGGGAAGGGACAGGGGGCAACAATGAGCAGTTCTTC.

The CDR3: CSAKRDGNQPQHF. CDR3 bases: TGCAGTGCTAAAAGGGACGGCAATCAGCCCCAGCATTTT. This chain joins TRBV20-1 and TRBJ1-5; D is perhaps TRBD1 (5 bases). Germline V gene sequence: CDR1 DFQATT, CDR2 SNEGSKA (reference sequence). The CDR3 has 13 amino acids. Trimming shortened V by 4 bases and J by 2 bases, and 9 bases separated the two germline ends.

This sequence joins TRBV5-1 and TRBJ2-4; 7 positions match TRBD2. The V and J ends lost 3 bases and 5 bases, in that order; junction bases with no gene match: 5. CDR1 is SGHRS, CDR2 YFSETQ, per germline. The CDR3 has 14 amino acids. The CDR3 coding sequence is TGCGCCAGCAGCTCGGGGACTATCCAAAACATTCAGTACTTC. It yields the protein CASSSGTIQNIQYF.

For this clonotype: Being one base from a much bigger clone, this may be a read error. This chain connects TRBV29-1 to TRBJ2-1; tentative D call: TRBD2 (5 bases). The CDR3 has 12 residues. V shed 8 bases and J shed 8 bases, with 16 bases lying between them. Germline assignment: CDR1 SQVTM and CDR2 ANQGSEA. The CDR3 sequence: CSMRLASHEQFF. For the CDR3, the DNA is TGCAGCATGAGGCTAGCATCCCATGAGCAGTTCTTC.

V usage is TRBV6-5 and J usage is TRBJ2-1; D is undetermined. Between the trimmed V and J ends, which lost 2 bases and 5 bases, there was a span of 7 bases. The CDR3 runs 13 residues. CDR1 is MNHEY, CDR2 SVGAGI, per germline. The CDR3: CASSYRHDNEQFF. DNA of the CDR3: TGTGCCAGCAGTTACAGGCACGACAATGAGCAGTTCTTC.

This clonotype was detected ten times or more. The chain couples TRBV28 to TRBJ2-7; a weak D match, TRBD1 (6 bases). Trimming shortened V by 7 bases and J by 2 bases, and 15 bases separated the two germline ends. The germline V gene encodes CDR1 MDHEN and CDR2 SYDVKM. CDR3 size: 14 residues. Here the CDR3 reads CASTPEGQPYEQYF. CDR3 DNA sequence: TGTGCCAGCACCCCCGAAGGACAGCCCTACGAGCAGTACTTC.

This clonotype has a single count. The rearrangement links TRBV4-2 to TRBJ2-1; no clear D. The germline V and J ends were trimmed by 2 bases and 8 bases, with 13 bases remaining between them. CDR3 length: 14 residues. Germline lookup yields CDR1 LGHNA and CDR2 YNFKEQ. CDR3 sequence reads: CASSQTTLTDEQFF. The CDR3 region has the DNA TGTGCCAGCAGCCAAACCACGCTGACCGATGAGCAGTTCTTC.

The V gene is TRBV29-1, the J gene TRBJ2-3; 9 nucleotides line up with TRBD2. The V gene end was trimmed by 6 bases and the J gene end by 5 bases; junction bases not matched to a gene: 6. CDR1 and CDR2 from the germline V gene are SQVTM and ANQGSEA. The CDR3 consists of 13 residues. DNA for the CDR3: TGCAGCGTGGGGGGACTAGCTGAAGATACGCAGTATTTT. Encoded protein: CSVGGLAEDTQYF.

This clonotype turned up a few times. The V gene is TRBV20-1, the J gene TRBJ2-3; TRBD1 matches at 7 bases. J was trimmed by 4 bases and V by 6 bases; bases with no gene match: 10. The V gene's germline CDR1 is DFQATT and CDR2 SNEGSKA (reference sequence). The CDR3 runs 14 residues. The CDR3 DNA reads TGCAGTGCGCAGCGGCCCACAGGGGCAGATACGCAGTATTTT. Its translation: CSAQRPTGADTQYF.

This CDR3 reads CSASPGLNTEAFF. CDR3 nucleotides: TGCAGTGCTTCCCCTGGGCTGAACACTGAAGCTTTCTTT. The J gene is TRBJ1-1, the V gene TRBV20-1; no clear D gene. V was pared by 5 bases and J by 0 bases, with 10 bases between. Germline CDR1 reads DFQATT; CDR2 reads SNEGSKA (reference sequence). The CDR3 is 13 residues long.

The table lists this clonotype with a few counts. This sequence joins TRBV18 and TRBJ2-7; maybe TRBD2 (5 bases). The CDR3 covers 15 residues. Per the germline V gene, CDR1 is KGHSH and CDR2 is LQKENI. Trimming stripped 3 bases from V and 0 bases from J, with 12 bases between. The CDR3 spells CASSPTGTASYEQYF. The CDR3 nucleotides read TGTGCCAGCTCACCGACGGGAACCGCCTCCTACGAGCAGTACTTC. The full variable domain, completed using reference TRBV18 and TRBJ2-7, is NAGVMQNPRHLVRRRGQEARLRCSPMKGHSHVYWYRQLPEEGLKFMVYLQKENIIDESGMPKERFSAEFPKEGPSILRIQQVVRGDSAAYFCASSPTGTASYEQYFGPGTRLTVT.

Points on this clonotype: One junction end disagrees with the germline gene, perhaps due to a read error. V usage is TRBV20-1 and J usage is TRBJ2-1; perhaps TRBD2 as D (5 bases). Germline CDR1 reads DFQATT; CDR2 reads SNEGSKA (reference sequence). This CDR3 is 13 amino acids long. Here the CDR3 reads CSTREPSYNEQFF. In nucleotides, the CDR3 is TGCAGTACTAGAGAACCCTCGTACAATGAGCAGTTCTTC.

The V gene is TRBV2, the J gene TRBJ2-1; 13 bases align to TRBD2. Per the germline V gene, CDR1 is SNHLY and CDR2 is FYNNEI. V shed 8 bases, J shed 11 bases, and the junction held 9 bases outside the gene matches. The CDR3 loop spans 14 amino acids. The DNA of the CDR3 is TGTGCCAGCCGAATAGAGACTAGCGGGGGGAAGCAGTTCTTC. It encodes CASRIETSGGKQFF.

As to this clonotype: This sequence may be a read error, since a much larger clone differs from it by one base. This chain links TRBV20-1 with TRBJ2-4, with a tentative D call TRBD1 (5 bases). CDR1 DFQATT and CDR2 SNEGSKA come from the germline V gene (reference sequence). The CDR3 totals 16 residues. CDR3 loop: CSAREGLTAPENIHYF. CDR3 DNA sequence: TGCAGTGCTAGAGAGGGCCTGACAGCACCTGAAAACATTCATTACTTC.

The chain couples TRBV6-2 or TRBV6-3 to TRBJ2-7; tentatively, D is TRBD1 (5 bases). In germline, CDR1 is MNHEY, CDR2 SVGEGT. The CDR3 runs 14 residues. V was clipped by 4 bases and J by 2 bases, with 12 bases between them. This CDR3 is CASSSTGSTYEQYF. CDR3 DNA sequence: TGTGCCAGCAGTTCAACAGGTTCCACCTACGAGCAGTACTTC.